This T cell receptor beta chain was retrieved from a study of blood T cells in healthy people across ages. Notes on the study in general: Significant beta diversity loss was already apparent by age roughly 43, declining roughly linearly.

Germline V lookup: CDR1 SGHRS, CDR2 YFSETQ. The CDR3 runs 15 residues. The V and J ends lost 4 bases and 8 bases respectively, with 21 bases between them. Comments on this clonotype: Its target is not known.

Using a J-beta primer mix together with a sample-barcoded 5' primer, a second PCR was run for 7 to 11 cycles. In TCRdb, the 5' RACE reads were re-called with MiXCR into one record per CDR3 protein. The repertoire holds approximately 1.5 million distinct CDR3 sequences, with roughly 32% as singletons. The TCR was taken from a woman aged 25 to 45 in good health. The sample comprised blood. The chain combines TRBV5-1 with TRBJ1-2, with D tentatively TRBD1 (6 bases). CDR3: CASSTRRGASSGYTF. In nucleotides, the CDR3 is TGCGCCAGCAGCACCCGGCGGGGGGCGAGTTCGGGCTACACCTTC.